These 31 T cell receptor beta chains came from one sample sequenced in a study of T cell responses to AZD1222 COVID-19 vaccine. Clones were sequenced by immunoSEQ multiplex PCR, and TCRdb holds only the in-frame ones, with some missing. The table shows fewer than 120,000 clones, with 85% to 90% occurring only once. The sequencing used peripheral blood, collected 28 days after the second AZD1222 dose. The source is an adult who received the AZD1222 COVID-19 vaccine.

The chain recombines TRBV27 with TRBJ2-2; the match to TRBD2 covers 9 bases. This CDR3 contains 17 residues. The germline V gene has CDR1 MNHEY and CDR2 SMNVEV (reference sequence). Trimming at V came to 5 bases and at J to 6 bases, leaving 13 bases not matched to a gene. The CDR3 sequence is CASSPSPGLAPPGELFF. The CDR3 DNA sequence: TGTGCCAGCAGTCCCTCTCCGGGACTAGCCCCCCCCGGGGAGCTGTTTTTT.

The chain's CDR3 is CATRPPPETGDEKLFF. DNA of the CDR3: TGTGCCACCAGGCCTCCCCCCGAGACAGGGGATGAAAAACTGTTTTTT. The V call is TRBV28, the J call TRBJ1-4; TRBD1 matches at 8 bases. The V segment lost 10 bases and the J segment 6 bases; nucleotides outside the gene matches: 16. The germline V gene encodes CDR1 MDHEN and CDR2 SYDVKM. CDR3 length equals 16 residues.

This chain uses TRBV4-1 with TRBJ1-5; D remains unclear. This CDR3 has 15 residues. The germline CDR1 and CDR2 sequences are MGHRA and YSYEKL. Between the trimmed V and J ends, which lost 1 base and 3 bases, there was a span of 10 bases. The CDR3 sequence: CASSQGPGTNQPQHF. CDR3 DNA sequence: TGCGCCAGCAGCCAAGGGCCGGGAACCAATCAGCCCCAGCATTTT.

This chain joins TRBV7-8 and TRBJ2-7; TRBD2 matches at 9 bases. This CDR3 comprises 19 residues. Germline assignment: CDR1 SGHVS and CDR2 FQNEAQ. V dropped 6 bases and J dropped 2; count of bases not matched to a gene: 20. CDR3 DNA: TGTGCCAGCAGTCCCGCCCGAACCGGGACTAGCTTTGTCACCTACGAGCAGTACTTC. Translated, it gives CASSPARTGTSFVTYEQYF. Drawing the rest from reference TRBV7-8 and TRBJ2-7, the complete variable domain is GAGVSQSPRYKVAKRGQDVALRCDPISGHVSLFWYQQALGQGPEFLTYFQNEAQLDKSGLPSDRFFAERPEGSVSTLKIQRTQQEDSAVYLCASSPARTGTSFVTYEQYFGPGTRLTVT.

The chain carries TRBV29-1 and TRBJ2-2; the D call may be TRBD1 or TRBD2 (5 bases each). V gave up 4 bases and J gave up 6 bases, with 12 bases separating them. CDR3 length: 13 residues. Germline V lookup: CDR1 SQVTM, CDR2 ANQGSEA. The CDR3 sequence: CSVAQGSAGELFF. CDR3 nucleotides: TGCAGCGTTGCCCAGGGTAGCGCCGGGGAGCTGTTTTTT.

There are a few counts of this clone. The rearrangement links TRBV7-9 to TRBJ1-6; D is unclear. The CDR3 totals 13 residues. Trimming took off 0 bases at V and 8 bases at J, with 5 bases between the two ends. CDR1 SEHNR and CDR2 FQNEAQ come from the germline V gene (reference sequence). CDR3 nucleotide sequence: TGTGCCAGCAGCTTAGCACAGTATTCACCCCTCCACTTT. Encoded protein: CASSLAQYSPLHF. The whole variable domain, filled in from reference TRBV7-9 and TRBJ1-6, reads DTGVSQNPRHKITKRGQNVTFRCDPISEHNRLYWYRQTLGQGPEFLTYFQNEAQLEKSRLLSDRFSAERPKGSFSTLEIQRTEQGDSAMYLCASSLAQYSPLHFGNGTRLTVT.

This clone was seen many times. The genes are TRBV27 and TRBJ1-6; D gene ambiguous. Trimming removed 3 bases from V and 0 bases from J, with 12 bases in between. Germline-derived CDR1 and CDR2 are MNHEY and SMNVEV (reference sequence). The CDR3 length is 17 residues. The CDR3 DNA follows: TGTGCCAGCAGTTTCCGGGCGGCGCCCTCCTATAATTCACCCCTCCACTTT. It is translated as CASSFRAAPSYNSPLHF.

The chain carries TRBV27 and TRBJ2-5; 7 bases are a match to TRBD2. V shed 3 bases and J 2 bases; nucleotides not matched to a gene: 6. The germline V gene has CDR1 MNHEY and CDR2 SMNVEV (reference sequence). The CDR3 extends over 15 amino acids. CDR3 nucleotide sequence: TGTGCCAGCAGTTTGGATACTAGCGAACAAGAGACCCAGTACTTC. Amino acid sequence: CASSLDTSEQETQYF.

J is TRBJ1-2 and V is TRBV7-9; D possibly corresponds to TRBD1 (6 bases). Germline V gene sequence: CDR1 SEHNR, CDR2 FQNEAQ (reference sequence). Between the trimmed V and J ends, which lost 10 bases and 7 bases, there was a span of 22 bases. The CDR3 totals 14 residues. The CDR3 sequence is CATPRGASFSGYTF. The CDR3 DNA is TGTGCCACCCCCCGGGGGGCTTCTTTCTCTGGCTACACCTTC. Complete variable domain (other parts from reference TRBV7-9 and TRBJ1-2): DTGVSQNPRHKITKRGQNVTFRCDPISEHNRLYWYRQTLGQGPEFLTYFQNEAQLEKSRLLSDRFSAERPKGSFSTLEIQRTEQGDSAMYLCATPRGASFSGYTFGSGTRLTVV.

The gene calls are TRBV7-9 and TRBJ1-3, with D unresolved. The CDR3 sequence is 15 residues long. Germline V CDR1 and CDR2: SEHNR, FQNEAQ (reference sequence). The V end was cut by 2 bases, the J end by 0 bases, with 8 bases between. The CDR3 loop is CASSLQSGSGNTIYF. The CDR3 DNA reads TGTGCCAGCAGCTTACAGTCTGGCTCTGGAAACACCATATATTTT.

This clone was detected only once. The chain is built from TRBV15 and TRBJ1-3; D not certain. The CDR3 is 15 amino acids. V shed 2 bases and J shed 0 bases, with 8 bases lying between them. CDR1 and CDR2 (germline): LNHNV, YYDKDF (reference sequence). CDR3 protein: CATSRKAFSGNTIYF. The DNA for the CDR3 is TGTGCCACCAGCAGAAAGGCCTTCTCTGGAAACACCATATATTTT.

V is TRBV4-2 and J is TRBJ2-7, with a tentative D call TRBD2 (8 bases). Trimming took off 4 bases at V and 4 bases at J, with 20 bases between the two ends. The CDR3 runs to 16 residues. CDR1 LGHNA and CDR2 YNFKEQ come from the germline V gene. The DNA for the CDR3 is TGTGCCAGCAGCCCAGGGGGGACTAGGGTTGGGTACGAGCAGTACTTC. Its translation: CASSPGGTRVGYEQYF.

The rearrangement links TRBV9 to TRBJ2-3; a possible D gene is TRBD2 (5 bases). CDR1 and CDR2 (germline): SGDLS, YYNGEE. Trimming pared 0 bases from V and 1 base from J, leaving 15 bases between. The CDR3 is 17 residues long. CDR3 DNA sequence: TGTGCCAGCAGCGTAGTAGGGTCCGGGGTTGGCACAGATACGCAGTATTTT. The encoded protein is CASSVVGSGVGTDTQYF.

This rearrangement joins TRBV28 to TRBJ2-1, with 10 bases fitting TRBD2. The trim removed 6 bases at V and 8 bases at J, leaving 7 bases unmatched. The CDR3 sequence is 14 residues long. Germline V gene sequence: CDR1 MDHEN, CDR2 SYDVKM. The CDR3 protein is CASRPSGRVDEQFF. In nucleotides, the CDR3 is TGTGCCAGCAGGCCCAGCGGGAGGGTCGATGAGCAGTTCTTC.

The chain carries TRBV4-1 and TRBJ1-4, with 7 positions matching TRBD1. This CDR3 region has 15 residues. Germline CDR1 reads MGHRA; CDR2 reads YSYEKL. V lost 4 bases to trimming and J lost 5 bases; unmatched junction nucleotides: 7. The CDR3 sequence: CASSLRDRENEKLFF. The CDR3 DNA reads TGCGCCAGCAGCCTACGGGACAGAGAGAATGAAAAACTGTTTTTT.

This clone was observed a single time. The V gene is TRBV5-1, the J gene TRBJ2-2; TRBD2 might be the D (5 bases). CDR3 size: 15 residues. Germline values: CDR1 SGHRS, CDR2 YFSETQ. The V end lost 0 bases, the J end lost 4 bases, and 10 bases lay between the germline ends. The CDR3: CASSLVGDPTGELFF. CDR3 in DNA: TGCGCCAGCAGCTTGGTGGGAGACCCCACCGGGGAGCTGTTTTTT.

The rearrangement links TRBV28 to TRBJ1-2; no clear D gene. V lost 6 bases, J lost 0 bases, and 14 bases lay in between. Germline CDR1 MDHEN, CDR2 SYDVKM. The CDR3 has 15 amino acids. The CDR3 is CASRQAWASNYGYTF. The CDR3 nucleotides are TGTGCCAGCAGACAAGCTTGGGCCTCTAACTATGGCTACACCTTC.

The CDR3 region is CAISPDRWSPLHF. The CDR3 coding sequence is TGTGCCATCAGTCCCGACAGATGGTCACCCCTCCACTTT. This chain connects TRBV10-3 to TRBJ1-6; D is perhaps TRBD1 (5 bases). V lost 5 bases and J lost 10, with 12 bases in between. The V gene's germline CDR1 is ENHRY and CDR2 SYGVKD. The CDR3 spans 13 residues.

The chain recombines TRBV5-1 with TRBJ1-1; unclear D gene. CDR1 is SGHRS and CDR2 is YFSETQ in the germline V gene. This CDR3 is built from 14 residues. The V gene lost 4 bases and the J gene lost 1 base, with 11 bases spanning the gap. The CDR3 DNA sequence: TGCGCCAGCAGCCCGTCGGGTGGGAACACTGAAGCTTTCTTT. Amino acid sequence: CASSPSGGNTEAFF.

This chain connects TRBV5-5 to TRBJ1-2, with TRBD1 as a possible D gene (5 bases). The V gene's germline CDR1 is SGHKS and CDR2 YYEKEE (reference sequence). The V end was cut by 2 bases, the J end by 4 bases, with 9 bases between. CDR3 length equals 13 residues. The CDR3 DNA is TGTGCCAGCAGCTTCGAGGGACTCTATGGCTACACCTTC. Translation gives CASSFEGLYGYTF.

J is TRBJ1-2 and V is TRBV3-1 (or the pseudogene TRBV3-2), with D hard to call. Trimming left V 1 base short and J 0 bases short, with 9 bases between. CDR3 length equals 15 residues. Germline CDR1 and CDR2: LGHDT and YNNKEL (reference sequence). CDR3 nucleotides: TGTGCCAGCAGCCAAGGACACTTAGCTAACTATGGCTACACCTTC. Translated, it gives CASSQGHLANYGYTF.

This clone was detected once. The chain employs TRBV7-9 and TRBJ1-1, with D perhaps matching TRBD1 (5 bases). Germline V gene data show CDR1 as SEHNR and CDR2 as FQNEAQ (reference sequence). Trimming pared 4 bases from V and 5 bases from J, leaving 8 bases between. The CDR3 runs to 12 residues. CDR3 bases: TGTGCCAGCAGCTACGGGGGGACTGAAGCTTTCTTT. It yields the protein CASSYGGTEAFF.

The CDR3 here is CASSLQGVWNSPLHF. The CDR3 DNA sequence: TGTGCCAGCAGCTTGCAGGGAGTTTGGAATTCACCCCTCCACTTT. This rearrangement joins TRBV5-6 to TRBJ1-6; possible D gene TRBD1, 5 bases. The germline V gene has CDR1 SGHDT and CDR2 YYEEEE. V dropped 1 base and J dropped 7 bases, with 12 bases sitting between them. The CDR3 totals 15 residues.

The CDR3 DNA reads as TGTGCCAGTAGTATCAACAGGGGGGGGAATCAGCCCCAGCATTTT. This encodes CASSINRGGNQPQHF. This chain uses TRBV19 with TRBJ1-5; 8 bases align to TRBD1. V was clipped by 3 bases and J by 4 bases; unmatched bases: 5. The CDR3 contains 15 residues. Germline V lookup: CDR1 LNHDA, CDR2 SQIVND (reference sequence).

Turning to this clone: At one end, the junction sequence differs from germline, possibly due to a read error. The gene calls are TRBV28 and TRBJ1-1, with TRBD1 as a possible D gene (5 bases). Germline V CDR1 and CDR2: MDHEN, SYDVKM. The CDR3 is made up of 13 amino acids. Here the CDR3 reads CTSSFRAGAEAFF. As DNA, the CDR3 is TGTACCAGCAGTTTCAGGGCGGGGGCTGAAGCTTTCTTT.

The gene calls are TRBV7-6 and TRBJ1-1; D remains ambiguous. V shed 1 base and J shed 1 base, with 19 bases lying between them. CDR3 length: 18 amino acids. Germline V gene lookup returns CDR1 SGHVS and CDR2 FNYEAQ. CDR3 loop: CASSLDEWSRNKNTEAFF. The CDR3 coding sequence is TGTGCCAGCAGCTTAGACGAGTGGTCGAGAAACAAGAACACTGAAGCTTTCTTT.

The rearrangement joins TRBV5-1 to TRBJ2-3, with TRBD1 identical over 7 bases. Trimming at V came to 0 bases and at J to 2 bases, leaving 6 bases not matched to a gene. This CDR3 has 16 residues. The germline V gene has CDR1 SGHRS and CDR2 YFSETQ. The CDR3 is CASSLAGQRSTDTQYF. The CDR3 coding sequence is TGCGCCAGCAGCTTGGCGGGACAGAGATCCACAGATACGCAGTATTTT.

The genes are TRBV27 and TRBJ2-7; D remains unclear. V lost 2 bases and J lost 0, with 5 bases in between. The CDR3 contains 13 residues. Germline V CDR1 and CDR2: MNHEY, SMNVEV (reference sequence). The CDR3 coding sequence is TGTGCCAGCAGTTTAACGGTCTCCTACGAGCAGTACTTC. This codes for CASSLTVSYEQYF.

A remark on this clone: One end of the junction is discordant with germline, which a read error may explain. This rearrangement joins TRBV7-7 to TRBJ2-3, with D maybe TRBD2 (6 bases). The CDR3 is made up of 14 amino acids. CDR1 and CDR2 (germline): SSHAT, FNYEAQ (reference sequence). CDR3 sequence (DNA): TGTGCTAGCAGCATCGGGGGTCGCACAGATACGCAGTATTTT. Translating gives CASSIGGRTDTQYF.

The chain recombines TRBV6-1 with TRBJ2-1, with 7 bases identical to TRBD2. CDR1 and CDR2 (germline): MNHNS, SASEGT. The CDR3 extends over 16 amino acids. V lost 1 base, J lost 7 bases, and 10 bases stayed unmatched. The CDR3 coding sequence is TGTGCCAGCAGTGAAGTGAGCGGGGCTCAGAGGAATGAGCAGTTCTTC. Encoded protein: CASSEVSGAQRNEQFF.

This clone was counted once. Written as DNA, the CDR3 is TGCAGCGTAACCGAAGGGGACACTGAAGCTTTCTTT. Translated: CSVTEGDTEAFF. This chain links TRBV29-1 with TRBJ1-1; TRBD1 is a possible D gene (5 bases). Germline lookup yields CDR1 SQVTM and CDR2 ANQGSEA. V was trimmed by 6 bases and J by 3 bases, leaving 11 bases between them. The CDR3 consists of 12 residues.